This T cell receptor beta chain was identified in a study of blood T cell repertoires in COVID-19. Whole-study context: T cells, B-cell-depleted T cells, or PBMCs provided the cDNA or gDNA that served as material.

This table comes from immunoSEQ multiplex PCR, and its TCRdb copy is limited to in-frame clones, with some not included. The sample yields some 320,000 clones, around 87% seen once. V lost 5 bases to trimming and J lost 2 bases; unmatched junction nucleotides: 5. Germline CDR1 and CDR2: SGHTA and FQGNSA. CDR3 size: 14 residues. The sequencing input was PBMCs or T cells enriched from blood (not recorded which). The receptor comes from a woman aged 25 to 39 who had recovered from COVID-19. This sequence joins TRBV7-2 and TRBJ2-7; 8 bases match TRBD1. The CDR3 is CASSNRQGTYEQYF. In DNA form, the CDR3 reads TGTGCCAGCAGCAACCGACAGGGGACCTACGAGCAGTACTTC.